The 10 T cell receptor beta chains listed next were all sequenced from one sample in a study of OX40 agonist ivuxolimab in advanced cancers. Data came from immunoSEQ multiplex PCR; TCRdb stores just in-frame clones and leaves some out. The data contain tens of thousands of clones, around 87% of them singletons. Sequences were derived from CD4+ or CD8+ T cells sorted from blood, sampled in a trial of the OX40 agonist ivuxolimab. Every receptor here comes from an adult with an advanced solid tumor such as melanoma, head and neck, liver or kidney cancer.

V and J are TRBV14 and TRBJ1-6; 7 bases are shared with TRBD1. Germline V gene lookup returns CDR1 SGHDN and CDR2 FVKESK. This CDR3 contains 17 residues. The J segment lost 7 bases and the V segment lost 3 bases, leaving 12 bases of the junction unmatched. The CDR3: CASSHRSRDRANSPLHF. CDR3 DNA: TGTGCCAGCAGCCATCGCTCCCGAGACAGGGCAAATTCACCCCTCCACTTT.

CDR3 nucleotides: TGCGCCAGCAGCCCCTCCACTGGCTCCTATAATTCACCCCTCCACTTT. Its translation: CASSPSTGSYNSPLHF. This chain links TRBV5-1 with TRBJ1-6; D not resolved. Germline V gene lookup returns CDR1 SGHRS and CDR2 YFSETQ. V lost 4 bases, J lost 0 bases, and 11 bases lay in between. This CDR3 comprises 16 residues.

The rearrangement joins TRBV7-8 to TRBJ2-1; D might be TRBD2 (5 bases). CDR3 length: 15 amino acids. Germline values: CDR1 SGHVS, CDR2 FQNEAQ. Trimming left V 1 base short and J 4 bases short, with 11 bases between. This CDR3 reads CASSLGNGIYNEQFF. The CDR3 DNA is TGTGCCAGCAGCTTAGGAAACGGGATTTACAATGAGCAGTTCTTC.

The V and J genes are TRBV5-8 and TRBJ2-1; D may be TRBD1 (5 bases). The V gene lost 1 base and the J gene lost 2 bases, with 13 bases spanning the gap. Germline lookup yields CDR1 SGHTS and CDR2 YDEGEE. The CDR3 extends over 16 amino acids. CDR3: CASSLYGQGAYNEQFF. The CDR3 region has the DNA TGTGCCAGCAGCTTGTATGGACAAGGGGCCTACAATGAGCAGTTCTTC.

This chain joins TRBV18 and TRBJ2-3; 12 bases line up with TRBD1. The junction had 8 bases not matched to a gene; V was cut back by 6 bases and J by 4 bases. Per the germline V gene, CDR1 is KGHSH and CDR2 is LQKENI. This CDR3 region has 16 residues. CDR3 in DNA: TGTGCCAGCTCCCCAGTGGGGACAGGGGGCGCAGATACGCAGTATTTT. It specifies CASSPVGTGGADTQYF.

The gene calls are TRBV11-2 and TRBJ1-1; D gene uncertain. In germline, CDR1 is SGHAT, CDR2 FQNNGV. This CDR3 has 13 amino acids. Trimming removed 1 base at V and 5 bases at J, with 8 bases between. CDR3 in DNA: TGTGCCAGCAGCTTAGTGGCGGGAACTGAAGCTTTCTTT. Translating gives CASSLVAGTEAFF.

This rearrangement joins TRBV11-2 to TRBJ2-5; perhaps D is TRBD1 or TRBD2 (5 bases each). Per germline, CDR1 SGHAT and CDR2 FQNNGV. V lost 3 bases and J lost 6, with 17 bases in between. CDR3 length equals 15 residues. DNA for the CDR3: TGTGCCAGCAGCTTGGGACCCCGGGGTACGCAGACCCAGTACTTC. Amino acids: CASSLGPRGTQTQYF.

This chain links TRBV4-1 with TRBJ2-1; 11 nucleotides align to TRBD2. Trimming removed 4 bases from V and 4 bases from J; junction bases left unmatched: 3. There are 15 residues in the CDR3. CDR1 and CDR2 (germline): MGHRA, YSYEKL. This CDR3 reads CASSRGLAAYNEQFF. CDR3 nucleotide sequence: TGCGCCAGCAGCCGGGGACTAGCGGCTTACAATGAGCAGTTCTTC.

The gene calls are TRBV19 and TRBJ2-5; 10 bases map to TRBD2. J gave up 5 bases and V 6 bases, and 3 bases lay outside the gene matches. Germline-derived CDR1 and CDR2 are LNHDA and SQIVND (reference sequence). The CDR3 is 13 residues long. DNA for the CDR3: TGTGCCAGTAGCGGGACTAGCGAGGAGACCCAGTACTTC. This encodes CASSGTSEETQYF.

The chain couples TRBV5-4 to TRBJ2-7, with 8 bases fitting TRBD2. With 2 bases clipped from V and 7 bases from J, the junction kept 8 bases outside the gene matches. The CDR3 is made up of 14 amino acids. Germline assignment: CDR1 SGHNT and CDR2 YYREEE (reference sequence). CDR3 sequence (DNA): TGTGCCAGCAGCTTCGGACTAGCCGCCTCTGAGCAGTACTTC. It yields the protein CASSFGLAASEQYF.